This TCR beta chain was recorded in a study of T cell responses to AZD1222 COVID-19 vaccine. Study results and limitations: Only a handful of people who got AZD1222 tested seropositive at baseline. Targeting of unmutated variant regions was reportedly seen in nearly half of spike-specific TCRs.

Second-dose intervals of approximately 4 or approximately 12 weeks were pooled. Of note for this clone: The antigen is undetermined.

TCRdb's table, derived via immunoSEQ multiplex PCR, lists solely in-frame clones and lacks some. The repertoire includes 130,000 to 150,000 clones, roughly nine tenths of them detected once, and 3.5% to 4% sits in the top ten. The input for sequencing was peripheral blood, taken 28 days after the second AZD1222 dose. The sequence came from an adult who received the AZD1222 COVID-19 vaccine.

CDR3 region: CASSLPPGAGIYNEQFF. The CDR3 nucleotides are TGTGCCAGCAGCTTACCCCCAGGAGCGGGAATTTATAATGAGCAGTTCTTC. The J gene is TRBJ2-1, the V gene TRBV7-8; 7 positions match TRBD2. CDR3 length equals 17 residues. V shed 2 bases, J shed 7 bases, and the junction held 14 bases outside the gene matches. Germline lookup yields CDR1 SGHVS and CDR2 FQNEAQ.